The 13 T cell receptor beta chains in this list originate from one sample, sequenced in a study of shared clonotypes between healthy human individuals. TCRdb's copy holds only in-frame clones and misses some; the assay was immunoSEQ multiplex PCR. The sample has roughly 1.4 million clones; around 98.5% are singletons. The sample comprised naive CD4+ T cells sorted from blood. As for subset: CD45RA+ positively selected. These receptors all come from a man under 40 in good health.

This chain joins TRBV7-3 and TRBJ2-7; D unclear. The CDR3 spans 11 residues. V was pared by 5 bases and J by 10 bases, with 12 bases between. CDR1 and CDR2 from the germline V gene are SGHTA and FQGTGA. The CDR3 DNA is TGTGCCAGCAGCCCCGGACGGCTTCAGTACTTC. This gives the protein CASSPGRLQYF.

The chain couples TRBV7-6 to TRBJ2-3; TRBD2 matches 12 bases. CDR3 length: 15 amino acids. Trimming cost V 5 bases and J 8 bases; bases outside gene matches: 8. The germline V gene has CDR1 SGHVS and CDR2 FNYEAQ. CDR3 amino acids: CASSPSGRATGTQYF. DNA of the CDR3: TGTGCCAGCAGCCCTAGCGGGAGGGCCACCGGTACGCAGTATTTT.

The chain has TRBV2 and TRBJ2-3, with TRBD2 matching 9 bases. This CDR3 comprises 17 residues. Trimming at V came to 5 bases and at J to 2 bases, leaving 11 bases not matched to a gene. Germline V gene lookup returns CDR1 SNHLY and CDR2 FYNNEI. CDR3 in amino acids: CASSKGRLAEHTDTQYF. CDR3 DNA sequence: TGTGCCAGCAGTAAGGGTAGACTAGCGGAGCACACAGATACGCAGTATTTT.

The J gene is TRBJ1-4, the V gene TRBV9; D might be TRBD1 (5 bases). This CDR3 has 15 amino acids. Trimming pared 3 bases from V and 4 bases from J, leaving 13 bases between. Per the germline V gene, CDR1 is SGDLS and CDR2 is YYNGEE. In DNA, the CDR3 is TGTGCCAGCAGCGCAGCAGGGATCAATAATGAAAAACTGTTTTTT. This sequence encodes CASSAAGINNEKLFF.

As DNA, the CDR3 is TGTGCCAGCAGCTTGACTCAAGCTAGCACAGATACGCAGTATTTT. Amino acid sequence: CASSLTQASTDTQYF. The rearrangement links TRBV7-9 to TRBJ2-3; no clear D. Germline V gene sequence: CDR1 SEHNR, CDR2 FQNEAQ (reference sequence). The length of the CDR3 is 15 residues. Trimming took off 3 bases at V and 0 bases at J, with 10 bases between the two ends.

This clone was recorded once. The chain has TRBV27 and TRBJ1-4; D not certain. Between the trimmed V and J ends, which lost 5 bases and 5 bases, there was a span of 18 bases. CDR3 length: 16 residues. Germline values: CDR1 MNHEY, CDR2 SMNVEV (reference sequence). The CDR3 loop is CASSPRGRARNEKLFF. The CDR3 DNA reads as TGTGCCAGCAGTCCCCGAGGGCGGGCCCGGAATGAAAAACTGTTTTTT.

V gene TRBV29-1 combines with J gene TRBJ2-5, with D perhaps TRBD2 (6 bases). Germline V gene sequence: CDR1 SQVTM, CDR2 ANQGSEA. The CDR3 has 12 residues. Between the trimmed V and J ends, which lost 3 bases and 3 bases, there was a span of 8 bases. CDR3 DNA: TGCAGCGTTGATTCGGGGGAAGAGACCCAGTACTTC. Protein: CSVDSGEETQYF.

CDR3 DNA: TGTGCCAGCAGTTCCCCCTCGGCGGGAAGGACCGGGGAGCTGTTTTTT. Amino acids: CASSSPSAGRTGELFF. The rearrangement joins TRBV28 to TRBJ2-2, with D perhaps TRBD2 (6 bases). Germline loops: CDR1 MDHEN, CDR2 SYDVKM. Trimming shortened V by 4 bases and J by 5 bases, and 17 bases separated the two germline ends. CDR3 size: 16 residues.

This clone has a single count. CDR3: CASSPRGAEGNWDEQYF. The CDR3 DNA sequence: TGTGCCAGCTCACCACGGGGGGCCGAGGGTAACTGGGACGAGCAGTACTTC. The chain has TRBV18 and TRBJ2-7, with D perhaps given as TRBD1 or TRBD2 (6 bases each). V lost 1 base, J lost 5 bases, and 21 bases lay in between. The CDR3 sequence is 17 residues long. The V gene's germline CDR1 is KGHSH and CDR2 LQKENI.

A remark on this clone: Other DNA sequences from this sample encode an identical CDR3 as well. The chain carries TRBV29-1 and TRBJ2-3, with a tentative D call TRBD1 (5 bases). Germline lookup yields CDR1 SQVTM and CDR2 ANQGSEA. This CDR3 has 12 residues. V was clipped by 2 bases and J by 3 bases, with 6 bases between them. The CDR3: CSVERGTDTQYF. The DNA for the CDR3 is TGCAGCGTTGAAAGGGGTACAGATACGCAGTATTTT.

V and J are TRBV5-5 and TRBJ1-3; D not resolved. The CDR3 covers 11 residues. Trimming removed 3 bases from V and 5 bases from J, with 3 bases in between. Germline V gives CDR1 SGHKS, CDR2 YYEKEE (reference sequence). The CDR3 DNA reads TGTGCCAGCAGCTGGAGAAACACCATATATTTT. Residues: CASSWRNTIYF.

This rearrangement joins TRBV7-9 to TRBJ2-3; 13 positions agree with TRBD2. V dropped 5 bases and J dropped 6; count of bases not matched to a gene: 14. The CDR3 is 18 residues long. CDR1 is SEHNR, CDR2 FQNEAQ, per germline (reference sequence). The CDR3 here is CASSLGLGLAGAADTQYF. CDR3 DNA: TGTGCCAGCAGCCTTGGGTTAGGACTAGCGGGAGCAGCGGATACGCAGTATTTT.

The rearrangement joins TRBV5-1 to TRBJ1-1; perhaps TRBD1 as D (5 bases). Germline CDR1 and CDR2: SGHRS and YFSETQ. V lost 4 bases to trimming and J lost 1 base, with 17 bases between them. This CDR3 has 16 amino acids. This CDR3 reads CASSPKMGTGNTEAFF. In DNA, the CDR3 is TGCGCCAGCAGCCCAAAAATGGGGACTGGGAACACTGAAGCTTTCTTT.